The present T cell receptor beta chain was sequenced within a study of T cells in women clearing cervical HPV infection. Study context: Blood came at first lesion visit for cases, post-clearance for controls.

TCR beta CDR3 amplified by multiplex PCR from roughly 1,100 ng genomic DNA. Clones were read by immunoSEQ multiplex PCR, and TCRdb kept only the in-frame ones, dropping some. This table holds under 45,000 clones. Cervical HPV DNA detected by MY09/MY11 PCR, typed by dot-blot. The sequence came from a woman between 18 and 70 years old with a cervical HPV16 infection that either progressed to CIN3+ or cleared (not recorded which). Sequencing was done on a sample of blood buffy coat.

The part of the CDR3 DNA that was read is TGTGCCAGTAGTATGATGGGACAGGCTCGACCTTTGAACACTGAA. Translation gives CASSMMGQARPLNTE. The CDR3 reads in full as CASSMMGQARPLNTEAFF. The chain employs TRBV19 and TRBJ1-1, with TRBD1 identical over 8 bases. The CDR3 extends 3 residues past the end of the read, so its final part is completed from the germline J gene. Losses at the gene ends were 3 bases for V and 0 bases for J; bases not matched to a gene: 12. The CDR3 contains 18 residues. Germline CDR1 LNHDA, CDR2 SQIVND (reference sequence).